The source of this T cell receptor beta chain is a study of T cell repertoires in aging, cancer and after chemotherapy. Study-wide context: Pre- and post-chemotherapy samples were paired from chronic lymphocytic leukemia patients treated with fludarabine- or bendamustine-based regimens. Study-level findings and limits: Age-matched healthy donors had significantly more diverse, less clonal blood TCR repertoires than untreated cancer patients. Loss of evenness, beyond lost richness, contributed to age-related TCR diversity decline in cancer patients.

TCR beta rearrangements were amplified from peripheral blood genomic DNA. Multiplex touch-down PCR with TRB-A/B primers amplified rearranged V-D-J TRB sequences. MiXCR, run by TCRdb on the multiplex PCR reads, gives a single entry per CDR3 protein. The sample has 4,000 to 4,500 distinct CDR3 sequences, 27% seen once. This clonotype is medium-sized in the sample. What it binds is not known. V gave up 4 bases and J gave up 5 bases; unmatched junction bases: 5. Looked up from germline, CDR1 is SQVTM and CDR2 is ANQGSEA. The CDR3 is 12 amino acids. The chain employs TRBV29-1 and TRBJ2-7, with 7 bases lining up with TRBD2. This clonotype originated in a human donor with a blood cancer. The sample was blood. CDR3 bases: TGCAGCGTTGGCGGGAGCACCCACGAGCAGTACTTC. Translating gives CSVGGSTHEQYF.